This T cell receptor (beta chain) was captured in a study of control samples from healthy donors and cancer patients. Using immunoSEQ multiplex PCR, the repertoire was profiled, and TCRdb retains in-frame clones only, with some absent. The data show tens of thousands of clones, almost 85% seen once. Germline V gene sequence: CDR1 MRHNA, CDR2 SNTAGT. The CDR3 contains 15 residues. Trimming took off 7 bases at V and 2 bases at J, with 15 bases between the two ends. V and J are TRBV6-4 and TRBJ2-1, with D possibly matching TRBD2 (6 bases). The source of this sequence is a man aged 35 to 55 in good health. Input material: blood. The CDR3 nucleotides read TGTGCCAGCAATTATAGCGGACTTACCTACAATGAGCAGTTCTTC. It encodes CASNYSGLTYNEQFF.